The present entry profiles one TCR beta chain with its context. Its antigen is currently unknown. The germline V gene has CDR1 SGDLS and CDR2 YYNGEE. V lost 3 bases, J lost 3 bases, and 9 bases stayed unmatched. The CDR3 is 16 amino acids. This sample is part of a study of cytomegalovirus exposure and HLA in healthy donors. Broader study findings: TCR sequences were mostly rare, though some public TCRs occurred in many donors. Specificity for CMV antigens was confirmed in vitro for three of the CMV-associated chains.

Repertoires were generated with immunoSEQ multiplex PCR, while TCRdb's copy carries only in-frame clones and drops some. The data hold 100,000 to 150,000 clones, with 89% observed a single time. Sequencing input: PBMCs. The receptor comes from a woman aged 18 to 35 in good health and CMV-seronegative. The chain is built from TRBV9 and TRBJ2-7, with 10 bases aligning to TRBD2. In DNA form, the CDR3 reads TGTGCCAGCAGCGCGGACTCTCTAGCGGGGGTCTACGAGCAGTACTTC. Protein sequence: CASSADSLAGVYEQYF.